Listed here are 20 T cell receptor beta chains from one sample, sequenced in a study of T cell responses to AZD1222 COVID-19 vaccine. Using immunoSEQ multiplex PCR, the repertoire was profiled, and TCRdb retains in-frame clones only, with some absent. The table lists 60,000 to 80,000 clones, 65% to 90% of them singletons. The specimen was peripheral blood, collected on day 0 of AZD1222 vaccination. These receptors originate from an adult in good health.

V is TRBV9 and J is TRBJ2-3; tentative D call: TRBD2 (6 bases). Trimming removed 0 bases at V and 0 bases at J, with 11 bases between. From germline, CDR1 is SGDLS and CDR2 YYNGEE. The CDR3 consists of 16 residues. The CDR3 spells CASSVGGVTSTDTQYF. The DNA of the CDR3 is TGTGCCAGCAGCGTAGGGGGGGTGACTAGCACAGATACGCAGTATTTT.

The chain couples TRBV15 to TRBJ1-1; TRBD1 agrees at 8 bases. The CDR3 runs 13 residues. Looked up from germline, CDR1 is LNHNV and CDR2 is YYDKDF (reference sequence). V dropped 6 bases and J dropped 6; count of bases not matched to a gene: 6. CDR3 nucleotide sequence: TGTGCCACCAGTTTAGACAGGGGACCTGAAGCTTTCTTT. It is translated as CATSLDRGPEAFF.

The chain employs TRBV6-5 and TRBJ1-1; D not resolved. Germline V CDR1 and CDR2: MNHEY, SVGAGI. V dropped 2 bases and J dropped 0 bases, with 13 bases sitting between them. This CDR3 has 16 amino acids. CDR3 sequence (DNA): TGTGCCAGCAGTTACACCACAAGGAGCATGAACACTGAAGCTTTCTTT. Translated, it gives CASSYTTRSMNTEAFF.

The chain employs TRBV19 and TRBJ1-1; D may be TRBD1 (5 bases). V shed 2 bases and J shed 7 bases, with 11 bases lying between them. CDR3 length: 13 residues. Per germline, CDR1 LNHDA and CDR2 SQIVND (reference sequence). Here the CDR3 DNA reads TGTGCCAGTAGTATACTCGGGACGGTTGAAGCTTTCTTT. This translates into CASSILGTVEAFF.

The chain employs TRBV3-1 (or the pseudogene TRBV3-2) and TRBJ1-3; D uncertain. Trimming shortened V by 1 base and J by 4 bases, and 11 bases separated the two germline ends. Germline loops: CDR1 LGHDT, CDR2 YNNKEL (reference sequence). The CDR3 spans 15 residues. The chain's CDR3 is CASSQGPGVGNTIYF. Here the CDR3 DNA reads TGTGCCAGCAGCCAAGGACCCGGGGTGGGAAACACCATATATTTT.

This clone appeared once. The chain combines TRBV5-1 with TRBJ2-7, with 9 bases that match TRBD1. J gave up 4 bases and V 2 bases, and 4 bases lay outside the gene matches. Germline CDR1 SGHRS, CDR2 YFSETQ. The CDR3 loop spans 14 amino acids. The CDR3 DNA reads as TGCGCCAGCAGCTTTGGGACAGGGCCGTACGAGCAGTACTTC. Its translation is CASSFGTGPYEQYF.

The rearrangement joins TRBV10-3 to TRBJ2-1, with D tentatively TRBD1 (5 bases). The V end was cut by 11 bases, the J end by 7 bases, with 12 bases between. The CDR3 consists of 11 residues. CDR1 ENHRY and CDR2 SYGVKD come from the germline V gene. CDR3 nucleotides: TGTGCCTCGTGGGGCGGTAATGAGCAGTTCTTC. Its translation is CASWGGNEQFF.

This rearrangement joins TRBV6-5 to TRBJ1-2; D remains ambiguous. V was trimmed by 2 bases and J by 3 bases, leaving 7 bases between them. There are 13 residues in the CDR3. The V gene's germline CDR1 is MNHEY and CDR2 SVGAGI. The CDR3 coding sequence is TGTGCCAGCAGTTACAGGGTCTACTATGGCTACACCTTC. Amino acid sequence: CASSYRVYYGYTF.

The gene calls are TRBV6-5 and TRBJ1-5, with D perhaps matching TRBD1 (5 bases). The V and J ends lost 3 bases and 9 bases respectively, with 9 bases between them. CDR1 and CDR2 from the germline V gene are MNHEY and SVGAGI. CDR3 size: 12 residues. The CDR3: CASSYPGGPQHF. The CDR3 DNA sequence: TGTGCCAGCAGTTATCCGGGGGGGCCCCAGCATTTT.

V gene TRBV5-1 combines with J gene TRBJ2-3, with 7 nucleotides matching TRBD1. The V and J ends lost 2 bases and 0 bases, in that order; junction bases with no gene match: 6. The CDR3 covers 16 residues. In germline, CDR1 is SGHRS, CDR2 YFSETQ. CDR3 region: CASSFTGTASTDTQYF. For the CDR3, the DNA is TGCGCCAGCAGCTTTACCGGGACAGCTAGCACAGATACGCAGTATTTT.

CDR3 sequence reads: CASSLREGDTEAFF. The CDR3 nucleotides read TGTGCCAGCAGCTTAAGGGAGGGGGACACTGAAGCTTTCTTT. J is TRBJ1-1 and V is TRBV7-8; weak D call: TRBD1 (6 bases). Germline CDR1 and CDR2: SGHVS and FQNEAQ. V was trimmed by 2 bases and J by 3 bases, leaving 10 bases between them. This CDR3 has 14 residues.

This chain joins TRBV5-1 and TRBJ2-2, with D possibly matching TRBD1 (7 bases). V was pared by 0 bases and J by 7 bases, with 16 bases between. CDR1 is SGHRS and CDR2 is YFSETQ in the germline V gene. This CDR3 is 16 amino acids long. In DNA form, the CDR3 reads TGCGCCAGCAGCTTGGGCGGGACAGATAATTACGGGGAGCTGTTTTTT. It specifies CASSLGGTDNYGELFF.

The chain uses TRBV11-2 and TRBJ1-1; no clear D gene. The V end lost 1 base, the J end lost 1 base, and 7 bases lay between the germline ends. This CDR3 is built from 14 residues. In germline, CDR1 is SGHAT, CDR2 FQNNGV. CDR3 residues: CASSLVVGNTEAFF. The DNA of the CDR3 is TGTGCCAGCAGCTTAGTGGTCGGGAACACTGAAGCTTTCTTT.

In its sample, this clone was seen once. V usage is TRBV6-5 and J usage is TRBJ1-1; D is unresolved. The CDR3 covers 13 residues. CDR1 is MNHEY and CDR2 is SVGAGI in the germline V gene. Trimming left V 8 bases short and J 4 bases short, with 14 bases between. The CDR3 nucleotides are TGTGCCAGCTTGGGTTTTATCGGCACTGAAGCTTTCTTT. This encodes CASLGFIGTEAFF.

The chain combines TRBV25-1 with TRBJ1-2; the D gene is possibly TRBD1 (5 bases). Germline V gene lookup returns CDR1 MGHDK and CDR2 SYGVNS. V was pared by 3 bases and J by 5 bases, with 10 bases between. The CDR3 has 13 residues. DNA for the CDR3: TGTGCCAGCAGTGAGGGGGTAGAGTATGGCTACACCTTC. It translates to CASSEGVEYGYTF.

This clone was detected once. This sequence joins TRBV12-3 or TRBV12-4 and TRBJ1-2; D is ambiguous. V was trimmed by 4 bases and J by 4 bases, leaving 10 bases between them. This CDR3 comprises 13 residues. CDR3: CASSSDSVYGYTF. The DNA for the CDR3 is TGTGCCAGCAGTTCGGATAGTGTCTATGGCTACACCTTC.

This clone was observed a handful of times. This sequence joins TRBV3-1 (or the pseudogene TRBV3-2) and TRBJ2-7, with D possibly TRBD2 on 6 matching bases. Trimming pared 8 bases from V and 3 bases from J, leaving 23 bases between. Germline CDR1 and CDR2: LGHDT and YNNKEL (reference sequence). This CDR3 is built from 16 residues. CDR3 sequence: CASGREVSQWYYEQYF. The CDR3 nucleotides read TGTGCCAGCGGCAGGGAGGTGTCACAGTGGTACTACGAGCAGTACTTC.

This chain links TRBV11-2 with TRBJ2-7, with D perhaps TRBD2 (6 bases). In germline, CDR1 is SGHAT, CDR2 FQNNGV. The CDR3 is 12 residues long. Trimming removed 5 bases at V and 6 bases at J, with 11 bases between. CDR3 sequence: CASSGGFAEQYF. CDR3 DNA sequence: TGTGCCAGCAGCGGGGGGTTCGCCGAGCAGTACTTC.

This sequence joins TRBV3-1 (or the pseudogene TRBV3-2) and TRBJ2-7; no definite D call. From germline, CDR1 is LGHDT and CDR2 YNNKEL (reference sequence). The CDR3 is 14 residues long. Trimming shortened V by 0 bases and J by 1 base, and 7 bases separated the two germline ends. This chain's CDR3 is CASSQDTQSYEQYF. As DNA, the CDR3 is TGTGCCAGCAGCCAAGACACCCAATCCTACGAGCAGTACTTC.

V and J are TRBV7-2 and TRBJ1-5; 9 nucleotides line up with TRBD1. The CDR3 is 15 amino acids. V gave up 3 bases and J gave up 6 bases; unmatched junction bases: 6. Germline CDR1 SGHTA, CDR2 FQGNSA. The CDR3 DNA reads TGTGCCAGCAGCTTGGGACAGGGCTGGGGTCAGCCCCAGCATTTT. Amino acid sequence: CASSLGQGWGQPQHF.